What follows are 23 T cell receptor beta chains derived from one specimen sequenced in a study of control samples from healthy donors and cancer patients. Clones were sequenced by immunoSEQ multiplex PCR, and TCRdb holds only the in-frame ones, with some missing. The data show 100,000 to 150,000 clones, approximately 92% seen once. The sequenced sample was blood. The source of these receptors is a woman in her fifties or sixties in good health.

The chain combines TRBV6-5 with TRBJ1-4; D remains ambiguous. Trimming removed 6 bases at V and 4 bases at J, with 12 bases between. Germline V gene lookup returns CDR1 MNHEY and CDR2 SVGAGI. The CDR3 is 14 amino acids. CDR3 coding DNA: TGTGCCAGCAGGTCAGAGCCAGTTAATGAAAAACTGTTTTTT. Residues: CASRSEPVNEKLFF.

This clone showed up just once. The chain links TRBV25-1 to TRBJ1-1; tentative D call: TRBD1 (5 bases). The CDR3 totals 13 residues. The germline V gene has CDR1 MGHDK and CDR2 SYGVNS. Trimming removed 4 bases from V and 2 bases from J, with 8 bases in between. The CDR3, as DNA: TGTGCCAGCAGTGTGACAGTTAACACTGAAGCTTTCTTT. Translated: CASSVTVNTEAFF.

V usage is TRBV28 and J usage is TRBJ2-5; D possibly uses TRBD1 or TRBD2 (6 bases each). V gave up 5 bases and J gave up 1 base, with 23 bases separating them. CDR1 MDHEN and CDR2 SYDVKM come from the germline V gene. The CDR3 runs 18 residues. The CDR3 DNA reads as TGTGCCAGCAGTACCGCTAGGAGGGGGGTACCGCTCCAAGAGACCCAGTACTTC. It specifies CASSTARRGVPLQETQYF.

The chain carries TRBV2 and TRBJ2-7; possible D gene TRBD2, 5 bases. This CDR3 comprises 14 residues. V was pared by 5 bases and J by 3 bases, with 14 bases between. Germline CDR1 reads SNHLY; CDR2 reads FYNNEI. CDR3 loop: CASSPKSGRYEQYF. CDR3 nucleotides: TGTGCCAGCAGTCCCAAGAGCGGTCGCTACGAGCAGTACTTC.

The CDR3 DNA is TGTGCCAGCAGCGAACACTCGGAACTCTATGGCTACACCTTC. Translation: CASSEHSELYGYTF. The chain has TRBV27 and TRBJ1-2; D remains ambiguous. The germline V and J ends were trimmed by 6 bases and 4 bases, with 15 bases remaining between them. Germline V gene sequence: CDR1 MNHEY, CDR2 SMNVEV (reference sequence). This CDR3 region has 14 residues.

Written as DNA, the CDR3 is TGTGCCAGCAGTACCCAGGGGAACTATGGCTACACCTTC. This translates into CASSTQGNYGYTF. The chain links TRBV27 to TRBJ1-2, with D tentatively TRBD1 (6 bases). Germline CDR1 MNHEY, CDR2 SMNVEV (reference sequence). The CDR3 covers 13 residues. V gave up 5 bases and J gave up 2 bases, with 9 bases separating them.

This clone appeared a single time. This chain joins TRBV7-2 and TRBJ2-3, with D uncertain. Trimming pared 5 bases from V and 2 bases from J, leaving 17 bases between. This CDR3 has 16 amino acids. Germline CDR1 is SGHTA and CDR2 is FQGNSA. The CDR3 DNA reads TGTGCCAGCAGCGAATGGCAGACGCAACTCACAGATACGCAGTATTTT. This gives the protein CASSEWQTQLTDTQYF.

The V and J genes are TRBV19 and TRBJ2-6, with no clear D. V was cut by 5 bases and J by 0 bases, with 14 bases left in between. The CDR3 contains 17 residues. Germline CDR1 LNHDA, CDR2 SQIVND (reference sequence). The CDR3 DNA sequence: TGTGCCAGTAGTCCCCTGGGCAGCCCCTCTGGGGCCAACGTCCTGACTTTC. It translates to CASSPLGSPSGANVLTF.

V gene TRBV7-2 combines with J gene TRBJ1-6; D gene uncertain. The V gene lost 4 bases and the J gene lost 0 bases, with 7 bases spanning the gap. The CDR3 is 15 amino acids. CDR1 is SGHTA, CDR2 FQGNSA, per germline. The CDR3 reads CASSSGNSYNSPLHF. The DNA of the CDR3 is TGTGCCAGCAGCTCGGGAAACTCCTATAATTCACCCCTCCACTTT.

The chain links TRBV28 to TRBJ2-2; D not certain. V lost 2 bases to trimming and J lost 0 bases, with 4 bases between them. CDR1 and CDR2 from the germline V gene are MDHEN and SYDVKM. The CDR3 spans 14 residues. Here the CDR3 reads CASSLASNTGELFF. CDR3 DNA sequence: TGTGCCAGCAGTTTAGCCTCGAACACCGGGGAGCTGTTTTTT.

CDR3 in amino acids: CASSIERVTGELFF. As DNA, the CDR3 is TGTGCCAGTAGTATAGAAAGGGTCACCGGGGAGCTGTTTTTT. The chain uses TRBV19 and TRBJ2-2, with D unclear. There are 14 residues in the CDR3. V was clipped by 0 bases and J by 4 bases, with 6 bases between them. Germline CDR1 reads LNHDA; CDR2 reads SQIVND (reference sequence).

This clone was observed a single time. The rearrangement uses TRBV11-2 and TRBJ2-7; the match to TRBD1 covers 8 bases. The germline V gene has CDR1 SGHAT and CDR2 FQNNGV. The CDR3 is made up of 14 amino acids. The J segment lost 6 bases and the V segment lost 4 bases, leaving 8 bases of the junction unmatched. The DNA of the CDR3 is TGTGCCAGCAGCTCTACCGGGACAGGCTCCGAGCAGTACTTC. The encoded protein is CASSSTGTGSEQYF. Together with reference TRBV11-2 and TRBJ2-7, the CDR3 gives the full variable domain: EAGVAQSPRYKIIEKRQSVAFWCNPISGHATLYWYQQILGQGPKLLIQFQNNGVVDDSQLPKDRFSAERLKGVDSTLKIQPAKLEDSAVYLCASSSTGTGSEQYFGPGTRLTVT.

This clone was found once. The CDR3 nucleotides read TGCGCCAGCAGCCCAGGGAGTTTCGATTCGTATGGCTACACCTTC. This gives the protein CASSPGSFDSYGYTF. The gene calls are TRBV5-1 and TRBJ1-2; tentative D call: TRBD1 (5 bases). Germline V lookup: CDR1 SGHRS, CDR2 YFSETQ. CDR3 size: 15 residues. Trimming removed 4 bases from V and 5 bases from J, with 18 bases in between. Filled out from reference TRBV5-1 and TRBJ1-2, the complete variable domain reads KAGVTQTPRYLIKTRGQQVTLSCSPISGHRSVSWYQQTPGQGLQFLFEYFSETQRNKGNFPGRFSGRQFSNSRSEMNVSTLELGDSALYLCASSPGSFDSYGYTFGSGTRLTVV.

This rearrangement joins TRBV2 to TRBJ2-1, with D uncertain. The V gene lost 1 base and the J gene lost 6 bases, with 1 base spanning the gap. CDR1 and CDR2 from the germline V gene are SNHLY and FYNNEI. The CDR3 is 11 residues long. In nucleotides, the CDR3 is TGTGCCAGCAGTGAAGTCAATGAGCAGTTCTTC. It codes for CASSEVNEQFF.

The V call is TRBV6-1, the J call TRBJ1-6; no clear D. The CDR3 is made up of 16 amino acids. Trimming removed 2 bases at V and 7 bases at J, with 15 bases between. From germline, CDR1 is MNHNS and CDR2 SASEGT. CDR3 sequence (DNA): TGTGCCAGCAGTGAATGGTTGGGGAATTGGAATTCACCCCTCCACTTT. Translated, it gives CASSEWLGNWNSPLHF.

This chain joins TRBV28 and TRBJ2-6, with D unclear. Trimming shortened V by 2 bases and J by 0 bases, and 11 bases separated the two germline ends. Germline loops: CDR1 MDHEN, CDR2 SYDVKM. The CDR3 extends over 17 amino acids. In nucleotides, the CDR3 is TGTGCCAGCAGTTTACTGGGTCCTGCCTCTGGGGCCAACGTCCTGACTTTC. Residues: CASSLLGPASGANVLTF.

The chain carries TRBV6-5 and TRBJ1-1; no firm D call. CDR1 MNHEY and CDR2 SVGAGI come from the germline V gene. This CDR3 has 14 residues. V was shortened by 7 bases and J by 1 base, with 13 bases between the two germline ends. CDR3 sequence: CASTFVPGNTEAFF. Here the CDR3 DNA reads TGTGCCAGCACCTTTGTCCCGGGGAACACTGAAGCTTTCTTT.

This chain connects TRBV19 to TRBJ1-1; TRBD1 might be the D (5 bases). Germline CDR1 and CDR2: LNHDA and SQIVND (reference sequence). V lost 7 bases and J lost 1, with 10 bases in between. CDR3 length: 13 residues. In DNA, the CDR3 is TGTGCCAGTAAGGTGGGGGGGAACACTGAAGCTTTCTTT. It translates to CASKVGGNTEAFF.

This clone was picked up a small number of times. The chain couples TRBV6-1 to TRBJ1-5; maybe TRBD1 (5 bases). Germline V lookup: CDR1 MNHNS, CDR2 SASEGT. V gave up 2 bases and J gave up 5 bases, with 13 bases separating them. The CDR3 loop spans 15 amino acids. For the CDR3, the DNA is TGTGCCAGCAGTGAAAGGCAGGGCCAATATCAGCCCCAGCATTTT. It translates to CASSERQGQYQPQHF.

CDR3 DNA sequence: TGTGCCAGCAGTGAAAGTTGGGGGATTGAAGCTTTCTTT. As protein: CASSESWGIEAFF. The chain recombines TRBV6-1 with TRBJ1-1, with TRBD1 as a possible D gene (5 bases). Trimming shortened V by 2 bases and J by 7 bases, and 11 bases separated the two germline ends. Per germline, CDR1 MNHNS and CDR2 SASEGT. The CDR3 consists of 13 residues.

The CDR3 loop is CASRDRGTDTQYF. The CDR3 region has the DNA TGTGCCAGTAGGGACAGGGGCACAGATACGCAGTATTTT. The chain is built from TRBV19 and TRBJ2-3, with TRBD1 identical over 8 bases. Germline CDR1 reads LNHDA; CDR2 reads SQIVND (reference sequence). Losses at the gene ends were 6 bases for V and 1 base for J; bases not matched to a gene: 0. This CDR3 spans 13 amino acids.

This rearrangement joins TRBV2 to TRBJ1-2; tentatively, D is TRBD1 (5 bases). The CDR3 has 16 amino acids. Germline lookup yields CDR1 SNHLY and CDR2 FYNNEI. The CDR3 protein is CAEMGRGGNKSYGYTF. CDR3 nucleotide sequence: TGTGCGGAAATGGGACGGGGTGGGAATAAGAGCTATGGCTACACCTTC.

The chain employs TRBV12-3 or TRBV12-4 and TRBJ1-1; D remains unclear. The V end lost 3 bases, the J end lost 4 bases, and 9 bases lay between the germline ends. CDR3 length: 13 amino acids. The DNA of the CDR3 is TGTGCCAGCAGTTTGTTTGGAACCACTGAAGCTTTCTTT. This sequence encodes CASSLFGTTEAFF.